The present entry profiles one T cell receptor beta chain with its context. Its cognate antigen has yet to be identified. No base quality information exists; no much larger clone differs at one position. Each collaborating institution followed its own protocols to collect whole blood in K2EDTA tubes. For TCRbeta analysis, collaborator samples were shipped as frozen whole blood, as isolated PBMCs, or as DNA extracted from either sample type. Trimming takes 1 base from V and 2 bases from J, and the germline ends sit 11 bases apart. CDR3 length: 15 amino acids, cysteine to phenylalanine. The sequence is cut down to CDR3 DNA, 45 bases in frame from base 1. The CDR1 and CDR2 encoded by the germline V gene (reference sequence) are SEHNR and FQNEAQ. TCRbeta CDR3 regions were amplified from genomic DNA by means of the immunoSEQ Assay, a bias-controlled multiplex PCR. The source study handled its data this way. Nucleated cell counts per sample were estimated from amplification of reference gene primers within the assay. To quantify the absolute abundance of each unique TCRbeta CDR3 rearrangement, sequence reads were collapsed and filtered. Productive Simpson clonality was computed per sample as the square root of Simpson's diversity index over productive rearrangements. What TCRdb holds here is the immuneACCESS table cut down to in-frame rearrangements. Part of the clones is not present; checked against another copy, under half of the missing clones reflect an unresolved V gene, and the others are unexplained. V and J calls and clone size are given by that table; D and trimming were obtained from the DNA. The sample table records roughly 27,000 clones; 80% to 90% of these occur just once. 10% of the sample is taken by the ten largest.

The data were taken from a study of blood T cell repertoires in COVID-19 (dated by TCRdb to the early 2020s). Regarding the research as a whole: Collaborator samples came from the United States, Italy and Spain and covered acute and convalescent phases of COVID-19. The material from the prospective study consisted of cDNA or gDNA derived from T cells, B-cell-depleted T cells, or PBMCs. Subjects who had been exposed to COVID-19, were actively infected with it, or had recovered from it provided the deeply sampled blood TCRbeta repertoires that made up the dataset. The repertoires were made available in a free public database intended to serve as a resource for research on the immune response to SARS-CoV-2. Samples came from the ongoing ImmuneRACE study (first 160 participants) plus 1,254 subjects from 6 global collaborators. Sample metadata almost always included a de-identified subject ID, COVID-19 status, age in years and sex. HLA class I and class II types, where available, came from metadata supplied by the sample provider rather than from assay-based typing.

Results and caveats for the whole study, not just this receptor: The quantity of clinical and demographic metadata differed by source and by participant and was supplied without curation.

This receptor chain uses TRBV7-9 and TRBJ1-1, with a weak D call of TRBD1 (6 bases match). The TCR originated in a man aged 60-69 years with acute or convalescent COVID-19. The sample comprised peripheral blood. The DNA sequence reads TGTGCCAGCAGCTTAGAGGGGACATTTAACACTGAAGCTTTCTTT. Its translation reads: CASSLEGTFNTEAFF.